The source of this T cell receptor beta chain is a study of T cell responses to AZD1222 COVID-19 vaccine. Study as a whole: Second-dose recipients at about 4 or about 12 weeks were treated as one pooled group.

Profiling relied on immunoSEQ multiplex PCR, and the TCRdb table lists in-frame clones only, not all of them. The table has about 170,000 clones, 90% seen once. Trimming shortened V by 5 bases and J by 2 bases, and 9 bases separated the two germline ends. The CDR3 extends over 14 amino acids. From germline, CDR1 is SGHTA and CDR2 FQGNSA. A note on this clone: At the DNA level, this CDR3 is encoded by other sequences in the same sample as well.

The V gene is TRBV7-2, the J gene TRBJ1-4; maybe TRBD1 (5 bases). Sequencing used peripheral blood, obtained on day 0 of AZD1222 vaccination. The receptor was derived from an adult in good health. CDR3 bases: TGTGCCAGCAGCCAGGGCGGTACTAATGAAAAACTGTTTTTT. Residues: CASSQGGTNEKLFF.